The clone carrying this T cell receptor beta chain was seen more than once but under ten times. These data belong to a study of beta chain features in type 1 diabetes. The CDR3 has 14 amino acids. The V segment lost 5 bases and the J segment 1 base; nucleotides outside the gene matches: 4. Germline V gives CDR1 SGDLS, CDR2 YYNGEE. Sequencing targeted expressed TCRB transcripts, as all isolated RNA had been reverse transcribed. TCRdb's copy holds only in-frame clones and misses some; the assay was immunoSEQ multiplex PCR. The sample lists some 220,000 clones, approximately 11% seen once, with 1% to 1.5% in the top ten.

This TCR was sampled from a man between 18 and 35 years old in good health. Sequencing was performed on central memory CD4+ T cells from blood. This chain uses TRBV9 with TRBJ1-1, with 8 bases identical to TRBD1. CDR3 loop: CASRATGGNTEAFF. CDR3 bases: TGTGCCAGCAGGGCCACAGGGGGGAACACTGAAGCTTTCTTT.